The rows below give T cell receptor beta chains drawn from one sample of a study of Graves' ophthalmopathy and Graves' hyperthyroidism. TCRdb processed the multiplex PCR reads anew with MiXCR; each CDR3 protein has one entry. The data show around 400,000 distinct CDR3 sequences, more than 20% seen once. The sample was peripheral blood. Every receptor here comes from a young woman with stable Graves' hyperthyroidism. The CDR3 runs from the conserved cysteine through the conserved F or W. D genes are given only for firm matches. The size field is filled for only some rows; it gives once, few, many or a size class.

many | TRBD1 | TRBJ1-6 | TRBV7-8 | CASSLRTGANSPLHF | TGTGCCAGCAGCTTACGGACAGGAGCTAATTCACCCCTCCACTTT
many | TRBD2 | TRBJ2-5 | TRBV28 | CASSPRGGATETQYF | TGTGCCAGCAGTCCAAGGGGAGGGGCGACGGAGACCCAGTACTTC
few | NA | TRBJ1-6 | TRBV30 | CAWSWDRNSPLHF | TGTGCCTGGAGTTGGGATCGCAATTCACCCCTCCACTTT
NA | TRBD1 | TRBJ2-5 | TRBV6-2/TRBV6-3 | CASRPTGRTKYF | TGTGCCAGCAGGCCGACAGGGCGGACCAAGTACTTC
many | NA | TRBJ1-2 | TRBV5-1 | CASSLVQGEPHYGYTF | TGCGCCAGCAGCTTGGTACAGGGAGAACCACACTATGGCTACACCTTC
many | NA | TRBJ2-5 | TRBV6-1 | CASWVGETQYF | TGTGCCAGCTGGGTGGGAGAGACCCAGTACTTC
NA | NA | TRBJ1-1 | TRBV12-3/TRBV12-4 | CASSLFSANTEAFF | TGTGCCAGCAGTTTGTTCAGCGCTAACACTGAAGCTTTCTTT
many | NA | TRBJ1-3 | TRBV18 | CASSPSRGTSGNTIYF | TGTGCCAGCTCACCTAGTCGTGGGACGTCTGGAAACACCATATATTTT
NA | NA | TRBJ2-2 | TRBV6-5 | CASSYGWGELFF | TGTGCCAGCAGTTACGGCTGGGGGGAGCTGTTTTTT
many | NA | TRBJ1-1 | TRBV10-3 | CAISEYEQSEAFF | TGTGCCATCAGTGAGTATGAACAATCTGAAGCTTTCTTT
many | NA | TRBJ1-1 | TRBV15 | CATSRDQLNTEAFF | TGTGCCACCAGCAGAGATCAACTGAACACTGAAGCTTTCTTT
many | TRBD2 | TRBJ2-7 | TRBV9 | CASSAGTSGPYEQYF | TGTGCCAGCAGCGCCGGGACTAGCGGGCCATACGAGCAGTACTTC
NA | NA | TRBJ1-1 | TRBV11-1 | CASSLPRGRNTEAFF | TGTGCCAGCAGCTTACCCCGAGGGCGGAACACTGAAGCTTTCTTT
NA | TRBD1 | TRBJ1-1 | TRBV6-5 | CACSWTGVSEAFF | TGTGCCTGCAGTTGGACAGGGGTTTCTGAAGCTTTCTTT
many | NA | TRBJ2-7 | TRBV6-5 | CASMDRTYEQYF | TGTGCCAGCATGGACAGAACCTACGAGCAGTACTTC